The rows below give T cell receptor beta chains drawn from one sample of a study of patients and donors after allogeneic stem cell transplantation. One entry per CDR3 protein, called by TCRdb with MiXCR from the RT-PCR reads. The table shows approximately 60,000 distinct CDR3 sequences, with about an eighth occurring only once. The sequencing sample was made of blood, either unsorted or a sorted T cell fraction (not recorded which). The source is a human donor who was either an allogeneic HSCT recipient or a stem cell or donor lymphocyte infusion donor (not recorded which). It is not recorded whose cells these are; they may come from a transplant donor. The CDR3 runs from the conserved cysteine through the conserved F or W. The D gene is left open where the match is weak. Where a row states a size, it is once, few, many or the class of an expanded clone; other rows omit it.

v_gene: TRBV27
d_gene: .
j_gene: TRBJ1-1
abundance: many
CDR3nt: TGTGCCAGCAGTTTATTGGTGGGGGGGTGTGCTTTCTTT
CDR3aa: CASSLLVGGCAFF

v_gene: TRBV7-2
d_gene: TRBD2
j_gene: TRBJ2-1
abundance: .
CDR3nt: TGTGCCAGCAGCGAAAGACGGACTAGCCTCAATGAGCAGTTCTTC
CDR3aa: CASSERRTSLNEQFF

v_gene: TRBV9
d_gene: .
j_gene: TRBJ2-7
abundance: .
CDR3nt: TGTGCCAGCAGCGTAGAAGTAGGGGGGCGTTACGAGCAGTACTTC
CDR3aa: CASSVEVGGRYEQYF

v_gene: TRBV12-3/TRBV12-4
d_gene: TRBD2
j_gene: TRBJ2-1
abundance: .
CDR3nt: TGTGCCAGCAGTTTAGGACTAGCGGGGAAGTACAATGAGCAGTTCTTC
CDR3aa: CASSLGLAGKYNEQFF

v_gene: TRBV5-5
d_gene: .
j_gene: TRBJ1-1
abundance: many
CDR3nt: TGTGCCAGCAGCTTCCTAAGGGACATGAACACTGAAGCTTTCTTT
CDR3aa: CASSFLRDMNTEAFF

v_gene: TRBV7-8
d_gene: TRBD2
j_gene: TRBJ2-1
abundance: .
CDR3nt: TGTGCCAGCAGCTTACGACTAGCGGCCTACAATGAGCAGTTCTTC
CDR3aa: CASSLRLAAYNEQFF

v_gene: TRBV9
d_gene: .
j_gene: TRBJ2-3
abundance: few
CDR3nt: TGTGCCAGCAGCGTAGGGTTTGAGAATACGCAGTATTTT
CDR3aa: CASSVGFENTQYF

v_gene: TRBV9
d_gene: .
j_gene: TRBJ2-7
abundance: many
CDR3nt: TGTGCCAGCAGCGTAGGGTCTGGTCAATTCGACGAGCAGTACTTC
CDR3aa: CASSVGSGQFDEQYF

v_gene: TRBV11-2
d_gene: .
j_gene: TRBJ2-6
abundance: few
CDR3nt: TGTGCCAGCAGCCCTGTCCAGGGGTCTGGGGCCAACGTCCTGACTTTC
CDR3aa: CASSPVQGSGANVLTF

v_gene: TRBV7-6
d_gene: TRBD1
j_gene: TRBJ1-3
abundance: few
CDR3nt: TGTGCCAGCAGCTTCGACAGGGCGGACTCTGGAAACACCATATATTTT
CDR3aa: CASSFDRADSGNTIYF

v_gene: TRBV7-2
d_gene: TRBD2
j_gene: TRBJ2-3
abundance: few
CDR3nt: TGTGCCAGCAGCTTACTAGCGGGACTCCCCACAGATACGCAGTATTTT
CDR3aa: CASSLLAGLPTDTQYF

v_gene: TRBV7-2
d_gene: .
j_gene: TRBJ2-5
abundance: .
CDR3nt: TGTGCCAGCAGCAAGGGGGGGAGATGGGAGACCCAGTACTTC
CDR3aa: CASSKGGRWETQYF

v_gene: TRBV12-3/TRBV12-4
d_gene: .
j_gene: TRBJ2-2
abundance: .
CDR3nt: TGTGCCAGCAGTTTTGGGACACTTAACACCGGGGAGCTGTTTTTT
CDR3aa: CASSFGTLNTGELFF

v_gene: TRBV5-8
d_gene: .
j_gene: TRBJ2-7
abundance: few
CDR3nt: TGTGCCAGCAGCTTGCCCATCCTAGGGGTAAAGTCTAGGAACTACGAGCAGTACTTC
CDR3aa: CASSLPILGVKSRNYEQYF

v_gene: TRBV3-1
d_gene: TRBD1
j_gene: TRBJ1-5
abundance: few
CDR3nt: TGTGCCAGCAGCCATAGGACAGGGGATCAGCCCCAGCATTTT
CDR3aa: CASSHRTGDQPQHF

v_gene: TRBV29-1
d_gene: TRBD1
j_gene: TRBJ1-1
abundance: many
CDR3nt: TGCAGCGTTGGACAGGGAGGGGGTAACACTGAAGCTTTCTTT
CDR3aa: CSVGQGGGNTEAFF

v_gene: TRBV7-3
d_gene: TRBD2
j_gene: TRBJ2-5
abundance: .
CDR3nt: TGTGCCAGCAGCCAGGGACTAGCGCGGGGAGAGACCCAGTACTTC
CDR3aa: CASSQGLARGETQYF

v_gene: TRBV27
d_gene: .
j_gene: TRBJ2-3
abundance: .
CDR3nt: TGTGCCAGCAGTATCCAGACAGGATACGATACGCAGTATTTT
CDR3aa: CASSIQTGYDTQYF

v_gene: TRBV20-1
d_gene: .
j_gene: TRBJ2-3
abundance: .
CDR3nt: TGCAGTGCTAGGCCGGCCGGGGATACGCAGTATTTT
CDR3aa: CSARPAGDTQYF

v_gene: TRBV7-2
d_gene: TRBD1
j_gene: TRBJ2-2
abundance: .
CDR3nt: TGTGCCAGCAGCTGGCGACAGGGCACCGGGGAGCTGTTTTTT
CDR3aa: CASSWRQGTGELFF

v_gene: TRBV10-3
d_gene: .
j_gene: TRBJ2-7
abundance: medium-sized
CDR3nt: TGTGCCATCAGTGAGTCGCTTGTCGGTCAGACCTCCTACGAGCAGTACTTC
CDR3aa: CAISESLVGQTSYEQYF

v_gene: TRBV7-2
d_gene: .
j_gene: TRBJ2-7
abundance: .
CDR3nt: TGTGCCAGCAGCAGAAAGGGCTCCTACGAGCAGTACTTC
CDR3aa: CASSRKGSYEQYF

v_gene: TRBV5-6
d_gene: .
j_gene: TRBJ2-4
abundance: .
CDR3nt: TGTGCCAGCAGCTTGTACGTGTTACTAGCCAAAAACATTCAGTACTTC
CDR3aa: CASSLYVLLAKNIQYF

v_gene: TRBV5-1
d_gene: TRBD2
j_gene: TRBJ2-1
abundance: .
CDR3nt: TGCGCCAGCAGCTTGGTGGGACTAGCGGGAGCTCCCTCCTACAATGAGCAGTTCTTC
CDR3aa: CASSLVGLAGAPSYNEQFF

v_gene: TRBV5-1
d_gene: .
j_gene: TRBJ2-3
abundance: .
CDR3nt: TGCGCCAGCAGCAGTGTAGTTGGGGTCGATACGCAGTATTTT
CDR3aa: CASSSVVGVDTQYF

v_gene: TRBV15
d_gene: .
j_gene: TRBJ1-5
abundance: many
CDR3nt: TGTGCCACCAGCAGAGATTTAGATCAGCCCCAGCATTTT
CDR3aa: CATSRDLDQPQHF